A single sample gave rise to the 2 T cell receptor beta chains below, sequenced in a study of blood T cell repertoires in COVID-19 (dated by TCRdb to about 2020). The library was prepared using the immunoSEQ multiplex PCR assay. TCRdb took this table from immuneACCESS and kept in-frame rearrangements with V and J called. Such tables lack part of the clones; where checked against another copy, unresolved V genes explain under half of the gap, and the rest is unexplained. The sample yields 150,000 to 200,000 clones; 80% to 90% were counted once. The leading ten clones occupy 1.9% of the sample. Sequencing was carried out using peripheral blood. The source is a man younger than 35 who had recovered from COVID-19.

This chain uses TRBV5-1 with TRBJ1-1, with TRBD1 matching 8 bases. Looked up from germline, CDR1 is SGHRS and CDR2 is YFSETQ. The V gene end was trimmed by 4 bases and the J gene end by 6 bases; junction bases not matched to a gene: 5. The CDR3 loop spans 13 amino acids. The CDR3 sequence is CASSAGGGSEAFF. CDR3 coding DNA: TGCGCCAGCAGCGCAGGGGGCGGATCTGAAGCTTTCTTT.

The chain employs TRBV10-2 and TRBJ2-3, with a possible D match to TRBD1 (6 bases). This CDR3 spans 14 amino acids. The V gene's germline CDR1 is WSHSY and CDR2 SAAADI. Trimming left V 5 bases short and J 6 bases short, with 15 bases between. The CDR3 nucleotides read TGCGCCAGCAGTCAATCGCAGGGGCGGGATACGCAGTATTTT. Residues: CASSQSQGRDTQYF.